The 23 T cell receptor beta chains reported below all come from one sample, sequenced in a study of blood T cell repertoires in COVID-19. TCRdb's copy holds only in-frame clones and misses some; the assay was immunoSEQ multiplex PCR. This table holds roughly 190,000 clones, 80% to 90% found once. The sequencing sample was made of peripheral blood. Receptor source: a woman between 40 and 50 years old with COVID-19, enrolled during active disease.

This clone was seen only a few times. The V and J genes are TRBV7-2 and TRBJ1-5, with D hard to call. The germline V and J ends were trimmed by 6 bases and 4 bases, with 16 bases remaining between them. The CDR3 loop spans 15 amino acids. Per germline, CDR1 SGHTA and CDR2 FQGNSA. In DNA form, the CDR3 reads TGTGCCAGCAGATCAGGCGGCGGGGTTAATCAGCCCCAGCATTTT. It yields the protein CASRSGGGVNQPQHF.

The V call is TRBV6-5, the J call TRBJ2-5, with D perhaps TRBD1 (5 bases). This CDR3 contains 13 residues. Trimming removed 8 bases at V and 0 bases at J, with 10 bases between. Germline values: CDR1 MNHEY, CDR2 SVGAGI. The DNA for the CDR3 is TGTGCCAGCGAGTGGGGCCACCAAGAGACCCAGTACTTC. It translates to CASEWGHQETQYF.

V gene TRBV19 combines with J gene TRBJ2-4; TRBD1 matches 7 bases. This CDR3 is built from 14 residues. CDR1 and CDR2 (germline): LNHDA, SQIVND (reference sequence). Trimming at V came to 5 bases and at J to 4 bases, leaving 5 bases not matched to a gene. This CDR3 is CASSSRDRKNIQYF. The CDR3 region has the DNA TGTGCCAGTAGTTCTCGGGACAGAAAAAACATTCAGTACTTC.

This chain connects TRBV7-8 to TRBJ1-5; 12 bases agree with TRBD1. Germline assignment: CDR1 SGHVS and CDR2 FQNEAQ. The CDR3 runs to 15 residues. With V trimmed by 5 bases and J by 7 bases, 6 bases remained unmatched. The CDR3 is CASSAGTGGRQPQHF. The CDR3 DNA reads as TGTGCCAGCAGCGCTGGGACAGGGGGCCGGCAGCCCCAGCATTTT.

The rearrangement joins TRBV11-2 to TRBJ2-2; 9 bases line up with TRBD2. Germline V gene lookup returns CDR1 SGHAT and CDR2 FQNNGV. The CDR3 extends over 15 amino acids. Trimming removed 5 bases from V and 0 bases from J; junction bases left unmatched: 1. The CDR3 is CASSGLASNTGELFF. The CDR3, as DNA: TGTGCCAGCAGCGGACTAGCGTCGAACACCGGGGAGCTGTTTTTT.

V usage is TRBV5-4 and J usage is TRBJ2-7; possible D gene TRBD1, 5 bases. The CDR3 has 16 amino acids. Germline V CDR1 and CDR2: SGHNT, YYREEE (reference sequence). V lost 0 bases to trimming and J lost 9 bases, with 22 bases between them. The CDR3 coding sequence is TGTGCCAGCAGCTTGGCGAGCACAGGAACTCTCACGGGGCAGTACGTC. The encoded protein is CASSLASTGTLTGQYV.

J is TRBJ1-3 and V is TRBV7-3, with D unresolved. CDR3 size: 13 residues. V lost 4 bases and J lost 3, with 7 bases in between. Germline V gene lookup returns CDR1 SGHTA and CDR2 FQGTGA. CDR3 sequence (DNA): TGTGCCAGCAGCTCGGGTTATGGAAACACCATATATTTT. This sequence encodes CASSSGYGNTIYF.

This clone is a singleton in its sample. The gene calls are TRBV27 and TRBJ1-5; possible D gene TRBD1, 5 bases. The germline gives CDR1 MNHEY, CDR2 SMNVEV (reference sequence). This CDR3 region has 14 residues. Trimming left V 10 bases short and J 0 bases short, with 13 bases between. The CDR3 loop is CATWGGYSNQPQHF. As DNA, the CDR3 is TGTGCCACTTGGGGGGGTTATAGCAATCAGCCCCAGCATTTT.

The chain employs TRBV28 and TRBJ2-3; 7 nucleotides align to TRBD1. V shed 6 bases, J shed 1 base, and the junction held 10 bases outside the gene matches. The length of the CDR3 is 16 residues. Germline-derived CDR1 and CDR2 are MDHEN and SYDVKM. The CDR3 sequence: CASRQTSGTGTDTQYF. CDR3 sequence (DNA): TGTGCCAGCAGGCAGACCTCCGGGACAGGCACAGATACGCAGTATTTT. Supplemented by reference TRBV28 and TRBJ2-3, the full variable domain reads DVKVTQSSRYLVKRTGEKVFLECVQDMDHENMFWYRQDPGLGLRLIYFSYDVKMKEKGDIPEGYSVSREKKERFSLILESASTNQTSMYLCASRQTSGTGTDTQYFGPGTRLTVL.

This chain connects TRBV10-3 to TRBJ1-2, with D maybe TRBD1 (6 bases). CDR1 is ENHRY, CDR2 SYGVKD, per germline. This CDR3 has 13 residues. Trimming stripped 2 bases from V and 3 bases from J, with 7 bases between. CDR3 coding DNA: TGTGCCATCAGTGAGACAGGGCACTATGGCTACACCTTC. Protein: CAISETGHYGYTF.

The chain couples TRBV30 to TRBJ1-5, with a tentative D call TRBD1 (6 bases). Germline loops: CDR1 GTSNPN, CDR2 SVGIG (reference sequence). The V end was cut by 4 bases, the J end by 7 bases, with 17 bases between. The CDR3 runs to 14 residues. This CDR3 reads CAWTGGQSRQPQHF. CDR3 in DNA: TGTGCCTGGACCGGGGGGCAGAGCAGGCAGCCCCAGCATTTT.

This rearrangement joins TRBV18 to TRBJ2-1; no reliable D call. V shed 6 bases and J shed 0 bases, with 9 bases lying between them. This CDR3 has 14 residues. Per the germline V gene, CDR1 is KGHSH and CDR2 is LQKENI. CDR3 in amino acids: CASSPASSYNEQFF. The CDR3, as DNA: TGTGCCAGCTCCCCCGCTAGCTCCTACAATGAGCAGTTCTTC.

This chain links TRBV19 with TRBJ1-2; 10 positions agree with TRBD1. V shed 7 bases and J 7 bases; nucleotides not matched to a gene: 15. The CDR3 runs 16 residues. Looked up from germline, CDR1 is LNHDA and CDR2 is SQIVND (reference sequence). This CDR3 reads CASTPGDRGHAVGYTF. CDR3 coding DNA: TGTGCCAGTACGCCAGGGGACAGGGGACATGCAGTTGGCTACACCTTC.

The chain is built from TRBV28 and TRBJ2-1; D may be TRBD2 (6 bases). The CDR3 has 13 residues. Germline V CDR1 and CDR2: MDHEN, SYDVKM. V shed 5 bases and J shed 7 bases, with 12 bases lying between them. The CDR3 region has the DNA TGTGCCAGCAGTCGACTAGTCCCGAATGAGCAGTTCTTC. Amino acid sequence: CASSRLVPNEQFF.

Written as DNA, the CDR3 is TGTGCCAGCAGTTTAGGGAGAGATACGCAGTATTTT. Its translation is CASSLGRDTQYF. The rearrangement uses TRBV12-3 or TRBV12-4 and TRBJ2-3; D ambiguous. The CDR3 consists of 12 residues. The V end was cut by 1 base, the J end by 5 bases, with 4 bases between.

The V call is TRBV29-1, the J call TRBJ2-7; D remains unclear. Germline values: CDR1 SQVTM, CDR2 ANQGSEA. Trimming removed 3 bases from V and 6 bases from J, with 9 bases in between. This CDR3 comprises 11 residues. The CDR3 loop reads CSVEQVGEQYF. CDR3 nucleotide sequence: TGCAGCGTTGAGCAGGTTGGCGAGCAGTACTTC.

The table lists this clone with a count of one. This chain connects TRBV7-2 to TRBJ2-4; 7 bases agree with TRBD1. The germline gives CDR1 SGHTA, CDR2 FQGNSA. The CDR3 is 14 amino acids. The V segment lost 4 bases and the J segment 12 bases; nucleotides outside the gene matches: 12. The CDR3 here is CASSSTGTATYQYF. CDR3 DNA sequence: TGTGCCAGCAGCTCGACCGGGACAGCGACTTATCAGTACTTC.

The chain is built from TRBV10-1 and TRBJ2-1; D is possibly TRBD1 (6 bases). The CDR3 is 15 amino acids. Germline V gene sequence: CDR1 WNHNN, CDR2 SYGVQD (reference sequence). The V end lost 2 bases, the J end lost 4 bases, and 12 bases lay between the germline ends. The CDR3 region is CASSETTGMYNEQFF. CDR3 DNA sequence: TGCGCCAGCAGTGAGACTACAGGGATGTACAATGAGCAGTTCTTC.

Here the CDR3 DNA reads TGTGCCAGCAGCGTAGCTCTAGCGGGAGATCAGGGTGAGCAGTTCTTC. This encodes CASSVALAGDQGEQFF. The chain uses TRBV9 and TRBJ2-1; 10 bases are shared with TRBD2. Germline-derived CDR1 and CDR2 are SGDLS and YYNGEE. V was pared by 0 bases and J by 9 bases, with 9 bases of the junction left unmatched. The CDR3 covers 16 residues. Full variable domain (remainder filled in from reference TRBV9 and TRBJ2-1): DSGVTQTPKHLITATGQRVTLRCSPRSGDLSVYWYQQSLDQGLQFLIQYYNGEERAKGNILERFSAQQFPDLHSELNLSSLELGDSALYFCASSVALAGDQGEQFFGPGTRLTVL.

The chain is built from TRBV6-5 and TRBJ2-5; 8 bases line up with TRBD2. CDR1 MNHEY and CDR2 SVGAGI come from the germline V gene. This CDR3 is built from 15 residues. V was clipped by 2 bases and J by 2 bases; unmatched bases: 4. The CDR3 DNA follows: TGTGCCAGCAGTTACGGGGCTAGCGGGCAAGAGACCCAGTACTTC. Protein product: CASSYGASGQETQYF.

The V gene is TRBV28, the J gene TRBJ1-4; 9 bases are a match to TRBD1. Germline CDR1 reads MDHEN; CDR2 reads SYDVKM. CDR3 size: 15 residues. Losses at the gene ends were 4 bases for V and 8 bases for J; bases not matched to a gene: 8. This CDR3 reads CASSSNTGGWEKLFF. The CDR3 coding sequence is TGTGCCAGCAGTTCAAACACAGGGGGCTGGGAAAAACTGTTTTTT. Full variable domain (outside the CDR3, taken from reference TRBV28 and TRBJ1-4): DVKVTQSSRYLVKRTGEKVFLECVQDMDHENMFWYRQDPGLGLRLIYFSYDVKMKEKGDIPEGYSVSREKKERFSLILESASTNQTSMYLCASSSNTGGWEKLFFGSGTQLSVL.

This clone has just one count. The genes are TRBV3-1 (or the pseudogene TRBV3-2) and TRBJ2-5; 8 bases line up with TRBD2. V lost 3 bases, J lost 4 bases, and 10 bases stayed unmatched. There are 16 residues in the CDR3. From germline, CDR1 is LGHDT and CDR2 YNNKEL (reference sequence). CDR3 sequence: CASSQTPGLGSETQYF. As DNA, the CDR3 is TGTGCCAGCAGCCAGACACCGGGACTAGGATCAGAGACCCAGTACTTC.

This clone was found many times. This chain joins TRBV6-6 and TRBJ2-5, with 7 bases fitting TRBD1. Germline trimming cut 7 bases from V and 2 bases from J; bases unmatched to any gene: 4. Per the germline V gene, CDR1 is MNHNY and CDR2 is SVGAGI (reference sequence). The CDR3 extends over 13 amino acids. Here the CDR3 DNA reads TGTGCCAGCACTCCGGGACAGCAAGAGACCCAGTACTTC. Encoded protein: CASTPGQQETQYF.